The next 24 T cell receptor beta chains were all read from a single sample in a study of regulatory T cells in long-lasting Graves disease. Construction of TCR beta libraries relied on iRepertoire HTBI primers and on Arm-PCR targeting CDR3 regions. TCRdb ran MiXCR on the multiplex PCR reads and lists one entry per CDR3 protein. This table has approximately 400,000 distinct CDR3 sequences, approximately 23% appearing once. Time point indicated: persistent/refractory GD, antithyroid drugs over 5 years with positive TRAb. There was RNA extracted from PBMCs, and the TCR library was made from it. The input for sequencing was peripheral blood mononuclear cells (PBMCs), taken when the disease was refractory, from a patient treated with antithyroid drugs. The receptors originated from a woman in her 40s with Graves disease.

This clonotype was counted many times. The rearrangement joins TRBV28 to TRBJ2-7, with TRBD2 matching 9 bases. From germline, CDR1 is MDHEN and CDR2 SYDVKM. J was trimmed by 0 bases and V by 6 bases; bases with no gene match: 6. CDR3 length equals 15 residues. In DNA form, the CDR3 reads TGTGCCAGCAGATCACCTAGCGGGATCTCCTACGAGCAGTACTTC. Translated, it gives CASRSPSGISYEQYF.

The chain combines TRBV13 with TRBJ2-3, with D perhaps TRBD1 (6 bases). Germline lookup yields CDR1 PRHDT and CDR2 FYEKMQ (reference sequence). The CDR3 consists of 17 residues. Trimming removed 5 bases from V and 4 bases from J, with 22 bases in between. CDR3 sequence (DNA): TGTGCCAGCAGCCAAGTTCGCGCAGGGGTTCTTCCAGATACGCAGTATTTT. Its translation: CASSQVRAGVLPDTQYF. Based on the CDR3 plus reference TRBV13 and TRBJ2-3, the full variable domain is AAGVIQSPRHLIKEKRETATLKCYPIPRHDTVYWYQQGPGQDPQFLISFYEKMQSDKGSIPDRFSAQQFSDYHSELNMSSLELGDSALYFCASSQVRAGVLPDTQYFGPGTRLTVL.

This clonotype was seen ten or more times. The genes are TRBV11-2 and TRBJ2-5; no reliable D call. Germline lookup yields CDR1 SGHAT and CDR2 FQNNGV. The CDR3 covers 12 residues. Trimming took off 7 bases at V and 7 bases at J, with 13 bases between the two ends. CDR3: CASTGPDWTQYF. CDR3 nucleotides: TGTGCCAGCACCGGGCCGGATTGGACCCAGTACTTC. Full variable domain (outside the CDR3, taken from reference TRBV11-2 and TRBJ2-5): EAGVAQSPRYKIIEKRQSVAFWCNPISGHATLYWYQQILGQGPKLLIQFQNNGVVDDSQLPKDRFSAERLKGVDSTLKIQPAKLEDSAVYLCASTGPDWTQYFGPGTRLLVL.

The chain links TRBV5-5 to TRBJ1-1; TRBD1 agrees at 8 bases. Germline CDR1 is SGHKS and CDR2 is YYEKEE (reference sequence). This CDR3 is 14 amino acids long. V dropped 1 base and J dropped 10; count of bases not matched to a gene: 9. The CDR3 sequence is CASSLIVDRVGAFF. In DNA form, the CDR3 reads TGTGCCAGCAGCTTGATAGTGGACAGGGTCGGAGCTTTCTTT.

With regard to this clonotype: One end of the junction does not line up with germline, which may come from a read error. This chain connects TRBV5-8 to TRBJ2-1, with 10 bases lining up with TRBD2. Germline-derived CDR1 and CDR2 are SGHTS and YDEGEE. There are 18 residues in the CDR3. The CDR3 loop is CASSHPQPGLALYNEQFF. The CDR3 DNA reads TGCGCCAGCAGCCATCCCCAACCGGGACTAGCGCTATACAATGAGCAGTTCTTC.

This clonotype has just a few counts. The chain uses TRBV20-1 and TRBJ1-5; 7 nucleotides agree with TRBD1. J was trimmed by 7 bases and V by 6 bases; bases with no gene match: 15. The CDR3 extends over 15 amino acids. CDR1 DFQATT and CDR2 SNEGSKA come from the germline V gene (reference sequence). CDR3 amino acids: CSARPGDRAQQPQHF. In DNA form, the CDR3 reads TGCAGTGCCCGTCCAGGTGACAGGGCACAACAGCCCCAGCATTTT.

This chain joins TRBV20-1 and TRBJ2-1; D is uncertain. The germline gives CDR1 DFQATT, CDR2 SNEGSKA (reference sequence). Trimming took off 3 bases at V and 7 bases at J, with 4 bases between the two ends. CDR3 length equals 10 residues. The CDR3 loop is CSASLNEQFF. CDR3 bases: TGCAGTGCTAGCCTGAATGAGCAGTTCTTC.

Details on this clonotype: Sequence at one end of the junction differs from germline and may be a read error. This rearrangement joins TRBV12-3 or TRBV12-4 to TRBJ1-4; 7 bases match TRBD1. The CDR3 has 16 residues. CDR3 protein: CASRGISTGIVEKLLF. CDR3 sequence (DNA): TGTGCCAGCAGGGGCATTTCGACAGGGATCGTCGAAAAACTTCTTTTT.

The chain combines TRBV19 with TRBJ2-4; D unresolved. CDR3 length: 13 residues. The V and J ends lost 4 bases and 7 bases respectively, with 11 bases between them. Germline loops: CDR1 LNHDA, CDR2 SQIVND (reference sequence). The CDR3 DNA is TGTGCCAGTAGTAATCTGGATTCCAACATTCAGTACTTC. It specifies CASSNLDSNIQYF.

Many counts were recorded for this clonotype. CDR3 protein: CSVDVGDSTGELFF. DNA for the CDR3: TGCAGCGTTGACGTGGGAGATAGCACCGGGGAGCTGTTTTTT. The V call is TRBV29-1, the J call TRBJ2-2, with D possibly being TRBD2 (5 bases). This CDR3 region has 14 residues. Germline-derived CDR1 and CDR2 are SQVTM and ANQGSEA. With 3 bases removed from V and 4 bases from J, the gap between germline ends came to 12 bases.

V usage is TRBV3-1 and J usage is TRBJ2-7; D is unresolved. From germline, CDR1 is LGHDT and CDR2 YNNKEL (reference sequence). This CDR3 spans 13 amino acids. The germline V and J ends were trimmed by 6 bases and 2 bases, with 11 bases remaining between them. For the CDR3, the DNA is TGTGCCAGCAGTGCCCGAAACACCTACGAGCAGTACTTC. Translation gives CASSARNTYEQYF.

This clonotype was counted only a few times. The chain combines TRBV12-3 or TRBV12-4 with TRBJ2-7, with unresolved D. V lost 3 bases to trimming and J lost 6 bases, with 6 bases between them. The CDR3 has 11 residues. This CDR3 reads CASSFYLEQYF. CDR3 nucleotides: TGTGCCAGCAGTTTCTATCTCGAGCAGTACTTC.

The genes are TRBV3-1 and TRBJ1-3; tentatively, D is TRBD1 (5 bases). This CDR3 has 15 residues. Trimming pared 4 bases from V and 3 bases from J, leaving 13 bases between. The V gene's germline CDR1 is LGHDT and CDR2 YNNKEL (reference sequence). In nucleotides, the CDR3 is TGTGCCAGCAGCCCTTGGTCGGGGCTTGGAAACACCATATATTTT. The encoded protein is CASSPWSGLGNTIYF.

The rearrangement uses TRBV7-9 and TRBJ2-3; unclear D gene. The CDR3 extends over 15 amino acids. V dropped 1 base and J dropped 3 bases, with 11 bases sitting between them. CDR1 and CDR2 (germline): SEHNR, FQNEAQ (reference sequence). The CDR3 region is CASSLGPFPTDTQYF. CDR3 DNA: TGTGCCAGCAGCTTAGGACCCTTTCCAACAGATACGCAGTATTTT.

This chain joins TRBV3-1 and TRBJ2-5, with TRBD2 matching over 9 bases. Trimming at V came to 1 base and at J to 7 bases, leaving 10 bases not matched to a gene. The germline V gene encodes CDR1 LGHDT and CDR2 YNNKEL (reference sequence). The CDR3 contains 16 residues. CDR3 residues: CASSQVPSGIFGTQYF. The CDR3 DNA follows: TGTGCCAGCAGCCAAGTTCCTAGCGGGATATTCGGGACCCAGTACTTC.

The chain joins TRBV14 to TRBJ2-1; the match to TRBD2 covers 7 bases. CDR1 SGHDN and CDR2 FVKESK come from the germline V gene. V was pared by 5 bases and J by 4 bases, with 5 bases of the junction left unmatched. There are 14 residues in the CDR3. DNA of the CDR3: TGTGCCAGCAGCTACTTCGGGGGGTACAATGAGCAGTTCTTC. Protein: CASSYFGGYNEQFF.

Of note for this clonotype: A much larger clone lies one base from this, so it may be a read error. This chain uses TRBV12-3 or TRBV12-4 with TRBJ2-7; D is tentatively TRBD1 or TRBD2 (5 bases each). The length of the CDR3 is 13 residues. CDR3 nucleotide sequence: TGTGCCAGCAGCAGGGAGAGCTCCTACGAGCGGTACTTC. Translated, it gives CASSRESSYERYF.

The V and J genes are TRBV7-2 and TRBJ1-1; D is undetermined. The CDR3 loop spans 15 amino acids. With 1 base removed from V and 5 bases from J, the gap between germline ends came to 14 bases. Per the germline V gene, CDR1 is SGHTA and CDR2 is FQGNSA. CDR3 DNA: TGTGCCAGCAGCTTAGGAACAGTTCTACGGACTGAAGCTTTCTTT. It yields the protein CASSLGTVLRTEAFF.

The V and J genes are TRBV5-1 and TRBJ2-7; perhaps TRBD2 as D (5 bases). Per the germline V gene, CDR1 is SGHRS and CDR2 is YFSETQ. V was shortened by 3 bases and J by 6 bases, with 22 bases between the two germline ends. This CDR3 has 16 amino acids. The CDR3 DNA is TGCGCCAGCAGCTACCCAATCAGCGGTCGAGGTAGCGAGCAGTACTTC. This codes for CASSYPISGRGSEQYF.

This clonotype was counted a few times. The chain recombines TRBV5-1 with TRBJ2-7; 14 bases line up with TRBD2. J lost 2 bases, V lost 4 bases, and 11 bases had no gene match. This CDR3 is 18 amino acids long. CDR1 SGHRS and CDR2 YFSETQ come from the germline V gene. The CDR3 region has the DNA TGCGCCAGCAGCCCCCCGGGACTAGCGGGAGTGCCTCCCTACGAGCAGTACTTC. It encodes CASSPPGLAGVPPYEQYF.

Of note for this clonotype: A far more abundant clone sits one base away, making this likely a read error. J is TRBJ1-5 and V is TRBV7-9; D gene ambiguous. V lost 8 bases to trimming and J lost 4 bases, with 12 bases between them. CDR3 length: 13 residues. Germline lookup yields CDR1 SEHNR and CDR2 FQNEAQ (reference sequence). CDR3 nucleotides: TGTGCCAGCGGGGTCGCCCCTAATCAGCCCCAGCATTTT. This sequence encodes CASGVAPNQPQHF.

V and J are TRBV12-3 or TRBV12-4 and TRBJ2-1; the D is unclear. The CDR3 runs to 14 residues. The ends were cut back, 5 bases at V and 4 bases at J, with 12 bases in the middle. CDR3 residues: CASSGDSIYNEQFF. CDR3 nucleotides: TGTGCCAGCAGTGGAGATTCGATATACAATGAGCAGTTCTTC.

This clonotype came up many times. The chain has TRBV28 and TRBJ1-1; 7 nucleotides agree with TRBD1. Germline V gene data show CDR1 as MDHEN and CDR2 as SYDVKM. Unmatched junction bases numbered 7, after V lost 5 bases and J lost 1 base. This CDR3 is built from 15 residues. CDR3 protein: CASSPSDRENTEAFF. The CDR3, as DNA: TGTGCCAGCAGTCCTTCTGACAGGGAGAACACTGAAGCTTTCTTT.

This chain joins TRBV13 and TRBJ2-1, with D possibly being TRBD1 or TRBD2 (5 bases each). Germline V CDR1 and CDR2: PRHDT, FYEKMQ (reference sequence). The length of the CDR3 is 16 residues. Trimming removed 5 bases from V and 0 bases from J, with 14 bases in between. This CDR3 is CASSPRDADSYNEQFF. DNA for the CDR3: TGTGCCAGCAGCCCCAGGGACGCCGACTCCTACAATGAGCAGTTCTTC.